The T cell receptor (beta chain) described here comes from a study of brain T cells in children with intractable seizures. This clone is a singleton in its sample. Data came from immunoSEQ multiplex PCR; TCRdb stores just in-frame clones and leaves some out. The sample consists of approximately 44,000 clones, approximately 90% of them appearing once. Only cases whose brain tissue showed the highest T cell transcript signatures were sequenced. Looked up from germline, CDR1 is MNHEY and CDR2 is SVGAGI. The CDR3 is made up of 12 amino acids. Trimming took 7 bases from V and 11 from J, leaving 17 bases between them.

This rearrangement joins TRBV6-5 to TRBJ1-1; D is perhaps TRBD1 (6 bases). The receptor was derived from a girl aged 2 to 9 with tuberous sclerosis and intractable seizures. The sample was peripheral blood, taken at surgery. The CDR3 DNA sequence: TGTGCCAGCATAGAAAGGACAGCGAGGGCTTTCTTT. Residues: CASIERTARAFF.